This TCR beta chain was recorded in a study of blood T cell repertoires in COVID-19. TCRdb keeps only in-frame clones here, not all; method: immunoSEQ multiplex PCR. Of some 190,000 clones detected, 84% appear once; the ten largest clones hold roughly 3.2%. Cohort assignment relied on participant-reported clinical history. Within the 2 weeks before study entry, each person in the exposed group met a COVID-19 case. CDR1 is SGHTA and CDR2 is FQGTGA in the germline V gene. V dropped 5 bases and J dropped 4 bases, with 11 bases sitting between them. The CDR3 runs to 13 residues. The chain carries TRBV7-3 and TRBJ1-2, with D hard to call. This receptor was identified in a woman in her 30s who had been exposed to COVID-19. Sequenced input: PBMCs or T cells enriched from blood (not recorded which). The chain's CDR3 is CASSPAGRYGYTF. For the CDR3, the DNA is TGTGCCAGCAGCCCCGCGGGCCGCTATGGCTACACCTTC.